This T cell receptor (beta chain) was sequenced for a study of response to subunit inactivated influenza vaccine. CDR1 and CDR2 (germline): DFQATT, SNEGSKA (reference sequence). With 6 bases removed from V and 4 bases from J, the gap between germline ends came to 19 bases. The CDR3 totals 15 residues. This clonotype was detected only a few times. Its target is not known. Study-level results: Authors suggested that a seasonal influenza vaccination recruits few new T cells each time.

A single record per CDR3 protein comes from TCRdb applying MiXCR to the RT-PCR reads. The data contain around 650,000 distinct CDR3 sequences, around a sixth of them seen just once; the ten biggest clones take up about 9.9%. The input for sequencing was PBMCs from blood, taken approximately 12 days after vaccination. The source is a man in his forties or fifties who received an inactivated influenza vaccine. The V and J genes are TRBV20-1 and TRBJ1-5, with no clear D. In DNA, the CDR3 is TGCAGTGCGACACGCCTCGGGAGACGGAATCAGCCCCAGCATTTT. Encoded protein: CSATRLGRRNQPQHF.